This T cell receptor beta chain appears in the sequencing data of a study of T cells in Graves' hyperthyroidism and ophthalmopathy. Whole-study context: Once the initial diagnosis was made, peripheral blood was obtained before any treatment.

The study's findings and limits: In the analysis, a 13 V-J model separated ophthalmopathy from stable hyperthyroidism.

Patients were excluded for uncontrolled infection, other autoimmune disease, pregnancy or lactation. TCR beta CDR3 region amplification was performed from RNA transcripts. Primed by the HTBI set, a first-round RT-PCR was run on the TCR CDR3. From the multiplex PCR reads, TCRdb called clonotypes with MiXCR, one entry per CDR3 protein. Of 490,000 or so distinct CDR3 sequences in the sample, about 20% were seen once. V lost 8 bases and J lost 3; bases outside the gene matches: 4. This CDR3 has 13 amino acids. This clonotype has a handful of counts. The antigen is unknown. Sequencing input: blood. The sequence was collected from a woman aged 70-85 years with Graves' ophthalmopathy. This rearrangement joins TRBV12-3 or TRBV12-4 to TRBJ1-2; 9 bases line up with TRBD1. CDR3 DNA sequence: TGTGCCAGCTCGGACAGGGGCGACTATGGCTACACCTTC. Its translation is CASSDRGDYGYTF.